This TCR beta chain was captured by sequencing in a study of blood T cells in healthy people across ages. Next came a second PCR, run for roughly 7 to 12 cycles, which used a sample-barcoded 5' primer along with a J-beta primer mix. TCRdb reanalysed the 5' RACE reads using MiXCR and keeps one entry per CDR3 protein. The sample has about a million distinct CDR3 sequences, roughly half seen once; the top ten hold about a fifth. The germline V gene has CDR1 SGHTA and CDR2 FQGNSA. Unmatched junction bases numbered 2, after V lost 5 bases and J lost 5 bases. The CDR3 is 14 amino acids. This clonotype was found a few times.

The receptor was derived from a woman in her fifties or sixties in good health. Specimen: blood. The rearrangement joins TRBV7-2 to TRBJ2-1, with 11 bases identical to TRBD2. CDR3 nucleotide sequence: TGTGCCAGCAGCATGGGACTAGCGGACAATGAGCAGTTCTTC. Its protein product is CASSMGLADNEQFF. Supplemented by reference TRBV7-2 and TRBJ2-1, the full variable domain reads GAGVSQSPSNKVTEKGKDVELRCDPISGHTALYWYRQSLGQGLEFLIYFQGNSAPDKSGLPSDRFSAERTGGSVSTLTIQRTQQEDSAVYLCASSMGLADNEQFFGPGTRLTVL.